The 27 T cell receptor beta chains listed next were all sequenced from one sample in a study of regulatory T cells in long-lasting Graves disease. Construction of TCR beta libraries relied on iRepertoire HTBI primers and on Arm-PCR targeting CDR3 regions. TCRdb processed the multiplex PCR reads anew with MiXCR; each CDR3 protein has one entry. The data show around 500,000 distinct CDR3 sequences, roughly 14% seen once. Time point of the sample: newly diagnosed GD, antithyroid drugs for less than 3 months. With RNA extracted from PBMCs as input, the TCR library was made. Separately, the same data were catalogued under a study of T cells in Graves' hyperthyroidism and ophthalmopathy.

Sequenced here: peripheral blood mononuclear cells (PBMCs), sampled at new diagnosis, from a patient treated with antithyroid drugs. The source of these receptors is a man aged 25-45 years with Graves disease.

The rearrangement links TRBV7-9 to TRBJ2-5; possibly TRBD1 or TRBD2 for D (5 bases each). V was trimmed by 1 base and J by 2 bases, leaving 14 bases between them. Per germline, CDR1 SEHNR and CDR2 FQNEAQ (reference sequence). The CDR3 is made up of 16 amino acids. The CDR3 sequence is CASSLVPGPEQETQYF. In DNA, the CDR3 is TGTGCCAGCAGCTTAGTCCCGGGGCCGGAACAAGAGACCCAGTACTTC. The variable domain in full, with the rest retrieved from reference TRBV7-9 and TRBJ2-5, is DTGVSQNPRHKITKRGQNVTFRCDPISEHNRLYWYRQTLGQGPEFLTYFQNEAQLEKSRLLSDRFSAERPKGSFSTLEIQRTEQGDSAMYLCASSLVPGPEQETQYFGPGTRLLVL.

In this sample, this clonotype turned up many times. The chain couples TRBV20-1 to TRBJ2-7; D is possibly TRBD1 or TRBD2 (5 bases each). CDR3 length: 15 amino acids. The ends were cut back, 5 bases at V and 0 bases at J, with 17 bases in the middle. Per the germline V gene, CDR1 is DFQATT and CDR2 is SNEGSKA (reference sequence). In nucleotides, the CDR3 is TGCAGTGCTGGGACCGGACATTCGAGCTCCTACGAGCAGTACTTC. It specifies CSAGTGHSSSYEQYF.

The chain uses TRBV15 and TRBJ2-2; 10 positions match TRBD1. The germline V gene has CDR1 LNHNV and CDR2 YYDKDF (reference sequence). Unmatched junction bases numbered 8, after V lost 9 bases and J lost 4 bases. CDR3 size: 15 residues. CDR3 protein: CATSFRDRGTGELFF. The CDR3 DNA is TGTGCCACAAGCTTCCGGGACAGGGGCACCGGGGAGCTGTTTTTT.

This clonotype was observed many times. This chain connects TRBV6-2 or TRBV6-3 to TRBJ2-7; 11 nucleotides match TRBD1. Per germline, CDR1 MNHEY and CDR2 SVGEGT. J lost 3 bases, V lost 5 bases, and 3 bases had no gene match. The CDR3 runs 14 residues. The CDR3 loop reads CASSEGTGGYEQYF. The CDR3 region has the DNA TGTGCCAGCAGTGAGGGGACAGGGGGCTACGAGCAGTACTTC.

This clonotype was detected ten times or more. This chain links TRBV6-2 or TRBV6-3 with TRBJ2-5; D call uncertain. CDR1 is MNHEY, CDR2 SVGEGT, per germline. The CDR3 covers 14 residues. Trimming left V 5 bases short and J 4 bases short, with 14 bases between. CDR3 protein: CASSTWTERETQYF. The DNA for the CDR3 is TGTGCCAGCAGTACATGGACGGAACGAGAGACCCAGTACTTC.

In this sample, this clonotype turned up many times. This chain joins TRBV28 and TRBJ2-1; D possibly corresponds to TRBD2 (6 bases). The CDR3 is 14 residues long. Germline CDR1 and CDR2: MDHEN and SYDVKM. The V gene lost 8 bases and the J gene lost 7 bases, with 18 bases spanning the gap. The CDR3 DNA is TGTGCCAGCCGTACAGGAGGAGGAGGGAATGAGCAGTTCTTC. It codes for CASRTGGGGNEQFF.

Comment on this clonotype: One base away lies a much larger clone, so this may be a sequencing read error. The chain links TRBV6-9 to TRBJ1-2; D may be TRBD1 (5 bases). There are 14 residues in the CDR3. V shed 4 bases and J shed 4 bases, with 13 bases lying between them. CDR1 and CDR2 from the germline V gene are MNHGY and SVAAGI. This chain's CDR3 is CASSFNDSLYGYTF. The CDR3 DNA is TGTGCCAGCAGTTTCAACGACAGCCTCTATGGCTACACCTTC.

Ten or more counts support this clonotype. J is TRBJ1-6 and V is TRBV2; possible D gene TRBD1, 5 bases. V was trimmed by 11 bases and J by 0 bases, leaving 8 bases between them. Germline V CDR1 and CDR2: SNHLY, FYNNEI. The CDR3 sequence is 13 residues long. The CDR3 DNA follows: TGTGCCGGGGGGAGCTCCTATAATTCACCCCTCCACTTT. Its translation: CAGGSSYNSPLHF.

This clonotype was seen only a few times. This rearrangement joins TRBV30 to TRBJ2-7; D unclear. The germline gives CDR1 GTSNPN, CDR2 SVGIG (reference sequence). V dropped 0 bases and J dropped 5 bases, with 8 bases sitting between them. CDR3 length: 12 residues. DNA for the CDR3: TGTGCCTGGAGTGTACTACCCCACGAGCAGTACTTC. Amino acid sequence: CAWSVLPHEQYF.

In its sample, this clonotype was seen a few times. V and J are TRBV11-2 and TRBJ2-1, with 7 bases identical to TRBD2. V lost 7 bases to trimming and J lost 1 base; unmatched junction nucleotides: 4. CDR1 and CDR2 (germline): SGHAT, FQNNGV. The CDR3 has 14 residues. The CDR3 loop is CASTPRESYNEQFF. CDR3 bases: TGTGCCAGCACCCCGCGGGAGTCCTACAATGAGCAGTTCTTC.

The rearrangement uses TRBV19 and TRBJ1-1, with 12 bases matching TRBD1. The CDR3 extends over 15 amino acids. Germline V gene data show CDR1 as LNHDA and CDR2 as SQIVND (reference sequence). With V trimmed by 4 bases and J by 3 bases, 3 bases remained unmatched. Written as DNA, the CDR3 is TGTGCCAGTAGTACTTGGGACAGGGGGCACACTGAAGCTTTCTTT. Its protein product is CASSTWDRGHTEAFF. Full variable domain (missing parts from reference TRBV19 and TRBJ1-1): DGGITQSPKYLFRKEGQNVTLSCEQNLNHDAMYWYRQDPGQGLRLIYYSQIVNDFQKGDIAEGYSVSREKKESFPLTVTSAQKNPTAFYLCASSTWDRGHTEAFFGQGTRLTVV.

In its sample, this clonotype was seen many times. The chain employs TRBV24-1 and TRBJ1-2; D gene unclear. Trimming stripped 5 bases from V and 8 bases from J, with 8 bases between. This CDR3 comprises 11 residues. Germline CDR1 is KGHDR and CDR2 is SFDVKD. The CDR3 sequence is CATSGSGGYTF. CDR3 nucleotides: TGTGCCACCAGTGGCTCGGGAGGCTACACCTTC.

This chain joins TRBV27 and TRBJ1-4, with 8 bases matching TRBD1. V dropped 5 bases and J dropped 1; count of bases not matched to a gene: 12. The length of the CDR3 is 18 residues. Germline V gives CDR1 MNHEY, CDR2 SMNVEV (reference sequence). The CDR3 region is CASSPGQVISLTNEKLFF. The CDR3 region has the DNA TGTGCCAGCAGTCCGGGACAGGTTATTAGTCTAACTAATGAAAAACTGTTTTTT.

This clonotype was counted between two and nine times. A read error is possible here, since a much larger clone lies one base away. The V gene is TRBV15, the J gene TRBJ2-1; either TRBD1 or TRBD2 may fit D (5 bases each). The CDR3 has 15 amino acids. Germline lookup yields CDR1 LNHNV and CDR2 YYDKDF (reference sequence). The V gene lost 4 bases and the J gene lost 9 bases, with 19 bases spanning the gap. The CDR3: CATSKRDGDEGEQFF. DNA of the CDR3: TGTGCCACCAGCAAACGGGACGGGGATGAGGGTGAGCAGTTCTTC.

This clonotype was recorded many times. The rearrangement links TRBV20-1 to TRBJ2-1; perhaps D is TRBD1 or TRBD2 (5 bases each). CDR1 and CDR2 (germline): DFQATT, SNEGSKA (reference sequence). The CDR3 is made up of 17 amino acids. Trimming stripped 5 bases from V and 5 bases from J, with 25 bases between. In DNA, the CDR3 is TGCAGTGCTCCCCGGACTCTAACCCCAGGGCCTCACAATGAGCAGTTCTTC. The encoded protein is CSAPRTLTPGPHNEQFF.

This clonotype was seen a handful of times. A read error is likely, as this CDR3 ends without the conserved phenylalanine or tryptophan. This chain uses TRBV20-1 with TRBJ2-3; D might be TRBD2 (6 bases). Germline-derived CDR1 and CDR2 are DFQATT and SNEGSKA (reference sequence). Between the trimmed V and J ends, which lost 6 bases and 2 bases, there was a span of 18 bases. The CDR3 sequence is 15 residues long. CDR3 coding DNA: TGCAGTGCACCCCCGGGAGAGGAGTTCACAGATACGCAGTATCTT. It yields the protein CSAPPGEEFTDTQYL.

This clonotype showed up just a few times. The CDR3 region is CASSYSGEKLFF. The DNA of the CDR3 is TGTGCCAGCAGTTACTCTGGCGAAAAACTGTTTTTT. The V call is TRBV6-9, the J call TRBJ1-4; D call uncertain. The germline gives CDR1 MNHGY, CDR2 SVAAGI. V lost 3 bases to trimming and J lost 8 bases, with 7 bases between them. The length of the CDR3 is 12 residues.

Worth noting for this clonotype: A much larger clone is a single base away; this may be a read error. The rearrangement uses TRBV12-3 or TRBV12-4 and TRBJ2-5, with D tentatively TRBD1 (6 bases). The CDR3 totals 14 residues. The CDR3 sequence: CASGLRDIKGTQYF. CDR3 DNA sequence: TGTGCCAGCGGTTTAAGGGACATCAAAGGGACCCAGTACTTC.

At least ten counts were recorded for this clonotype. This CDR3 is CSAGQGSLEQYF. CDR3 bases: TGCAGCGCCGGACAAGGGAGTCTCGAGCAGTACTTC. J is TRBJ2-7 and V is TRBV29-1, with D perhaps given as TRBD1 or TRBD2 (5 bases each). V was clipped by 7 bases and J by 6 bases, with 16 bases between them. The CDR3 sequence is 12 residues long. CDR1 is SQVTM, CDR2 ANQGSEA, per germline.

This clonotype was observed many times. This rearrangement joins TRBV2 to TRBJ2-3; TRBD2 aligns across 11 bases. The CDR3 consists of 17 residues. Trimming removed 1 base from V and 6 bases from J; junction bases left unmatched: 9. CDR1 is SNHLY, CDR2 FYNNEI, per germline. This chain's CDR3 is CASSEGGLAGGGDTQYF. The CDR3 DNA reads as TGTGCCAGCAGTGAAGGGGGGCTAGCGGGAGGAGGGGATACGCAGTATTTT. The full variable domain, in which reference TRBV2 and TRBJ2-3 provide the parts outside the CDR3, is EPEVTQTPSHQVTQMGQEVILRCVPISNHLYFYWYRQILGQKVEFLVSFYNNEISEKSEIFDDQFSVERPDGSNFTLKIRSTKLEDSAMYFCASSEGGLAGGGDTQYFGPGTRLTVL.

The CDR3 DNA follows: TGTGCCAGCAGCTCGACAGGGGGCTCCTACGAGCAGTACTTC. It encodes CASSSTGGSYEQYF. The chain has TRBV4-2 and TRBJ2-7; TRBD1 matches 9 bases. This CDR3 contains 14 residues. CDR1 LGHNA and CDR2 YNFKEQ come from the germline V gene. The J segment lost 0 bases and the V segment lost 5 bases, leaving 2 bases of the junction unmatched.

This clonotype was picked up many times. The rearrangement uses TRBV12-3 or TRBV12-4 and TRBJ1-5; D not certain. The V end was cut by 7 bases, the J end by 9 bases, with 13 bases between. The CDR3 consists of 12 residues. The CDR3 reads CASKRGVAPQHF. Written as DNA, the CDR3 is TGTGCCAGCAAAAGAGGAGTGGCGCCCCAGCATTTT.

The chain recombines TRBV7-9 with TRBJ2-7; 12 nucleotides align to TRBD1. Germline CDR1 reads SEHNR; CDR2 reads FQNEAQ (reference sequence). Trimming at V came to 4 bases and at J to 5 bases, leaving 6 bases not matched to a gene. The CDR3 length is 15 residues. In DNA form, the CDR3 reads TGTGCCAGCAGCTCCTGGGACAGGGGGCAGGACGAGCAGTACTTC. Its translation: CASSSWDRGQDEQYF.

This clonotype has at least ten counts. The V gene is TRBV12-3 or TRBV12-4, the J gene TRBJ2-5; weak D call: TRBD2 (6 bases). This CDR3 has 14 amino acids. V shed 1 base and J shed 2 bases, with 8 bases lying between them. CDR3 protein: CASSLEAGQETQYF. CDR3 nucleotide sequence: TGTGCCAGCAGTTTAGAGGCGGGACAAGAGACCCAGTACTTC.

This clonotype was seen repeatedly, ten times or more. V is TRBV28 and J is TRBJ2-5, with 13 bases fitting TRBD2. This CDR3 spans 15 amino acids. The germline V gene has CDR1 MDHEN and CDR2 SYDVKM. J gave up 5 bases and V 6 bases, and 6 bases lay outside the gene matches. CDR3 coding DNA: TGTGCCAGCAGATCCGGGACTAGCGGGATCGAGACCCAGTACTTC. Its translation is CASRSGTSGIETQYF.

The V gene is TRBV4-1, the J gene TRBJ2-7, with 10 nucleotides matching TRBD2. Germline trimming cut 2 bases from V and 3 bases from J; bases unmatched to any gene: 10. Germline V lookup: CDR1 MGHRA, CDR2 YSYEKL. CDR3 length equals 17 residues. CDR3 sequence (DNA): TGCGCCAGCAGCCAACCCCCTAGCGGGAGCTTGGTCTACGAGCAGTACTTC. It codes for CASSQPPSGSLVYEQYF.

This clonotype was recorded a few times. The chain links TRBV3-1 to TRBJ2-1; 13 positions agree with TRBD2. After removal of 0 bases from V and 7 bases from J, the junction contained 6 bases not matched to a gene. Germline V gene lookup returns CDR1 LGHDT and CDR2 YNNKEL (reference sequence). CDR3 length: 17 amino acids. The CDR3 DNA sequence: TGTGCCAGCAGCCAAGACCAAAGACTAGCGGGAGGTAATGAGCAGTTCTTC. It encodes CASSQDQRLAGGNEQFF.